These 12 T cell receptor beta chains came from one sample sequenced in a study of long-term antiretroviral therapy in people with HIV. The immunoSEQ assay was v3.0, run at survey level. Profiled with immunoSEQ multiplex PCR; TCRdb holds only in-frame clones, not every one. In the table there are approximately 29,000 clones, around nine tenths of which are singletons. This sample comprised unsorted PBMCs, obtained 5.2 years after starting antiretroviral therapy. All receptors come from a woman between 40 and 55 years old with HIV.

This rearrangement joins TRBV7-9 to TRBJ2-1; 8 positions agree with TRBD1. Germline loops: CDR1 SEHNR, CDR2 FQNEAQ (reference sequence). V shed 11 bases and J 4 bases; nucleotides not matched to a gene: 4. There are 12 residues in the CDR3. The CDR3 loop is CAATGDYNEQFF. DNA of the CDR3: TGTGCCGCGACAGGGGATTACAATGAGCAGTTCTTC.

The V gene is TRBV19, the J gene TRBJ1-2; D perhaps matches TRBD1 (5 bases). V was shortened by 7 bases and J by 4 bases, with 16 bases between the two germline ends. The CDR3 is made up of 14 amino acids. CDR1 is LNHDA and CDR2 is SQIVND in the germline V gene (reference sequence). The CDR3 protein is CASTLDRNLYGYTF. In nucleotides, the CDR3 is TGTGCCAGTACCCTAGACAGAAACCTCTATGGCTACACCTTC.

The genes are TRBV5-3 and TRBJ2-7; D tentatively reads TRBD1 or TRBD2 (7 bases each). TRBV5-3 is treated as an ORF (open reading frame) with a function not yet certain. The CDR3 consists of 14 residues. V was cut by 1 base and J by 3 bases, with 11 bases left in between. This CDR3 reads CARSLTGEGYEQYF. The CDR3 DNA is TGTGCCAGAAGCTTGACAGGGGAGGGCTACGAGCAGTACTTC.

The chain joins TRBV10-2 to TRBJ1-6; 8 bases line up with TRBD1. Trimming at V came to 8 bases and at J to 9 bases, leaving 6 bases not matched to a gene. CDR1 is WSHSY and CDR2 is SAAADI in the germline V gene. The CDR3 has 13 amino acids. CDR3 protein: CASEDREGSPLHF. The CDR3 coding sequence is TGCGCCAGCGAGGACAGGGAGGGTTCACCCCTCCACTTT.

The genes are TRBV4-2 and TRBJ2-2, with D maybe TRBD2 (6 bases). The CDR3 consists of 15 residues. CDR1 and CDR2 from the germline V gene are LGHNA and YNFKEQ. V gave up 1 base and J gave up 8 bases, with 14 bases separating them. CDR3 sequence reads: CASSQVNPGEGELFF. CDR3 DNA: TGTGCCAGCAGCCAAGTCAACCCGGGAGAAGGGGAGCTGTTTTTT.

This clone was recorded once. The chain has TRBV11-2 and TRBJ1-1; tentatively, D is TRBD1 (6 bases). With 7 bases removed from V and 1 base from J, the gap between germline ends came to 13 bases. Looked up from germline, CDR1 is SGHAT and CDR2 is FQNNGV. The CDR3 totals 14 residues. This CDR3 is CASNPDRQNTEAFF. CDR3 bases: TGTGCCAGCAACCCCGACAGGCAGAACACTGAAGCTTTCTTT.

This rearrangement joins TRBV2 to TRBJ1-6, with 7 bases lining up with TRBD1. Germline V lookup: CDR1 SNHLY, CDR2 FYNNEI. J was trimmed by 7 bases and V by 6 bases; bases with no gene match: 6. The CDR3 totals 14 residues. The CDR3 nucleotides are TGTGCCAGCAGCGGCCCGACAGGGAATTCACCCCTCCACTTT. Protein: CASSGPTGNSPLHF.

The chain recombines TRBV2 with TRBJ2-7, with D perhaps TRBD2 (6 bases). CDR3 length: 18 amino acids. Germline V gene data show CDR1 as SNHLY and CDR2 as FYNNEI. V shed 4 bases and J shed 0 bases, with 22 bases lying between them. The CDR3 sequence is CASSGLGGPRIYSYEQYF. CDR3 coding DNA: TGTGCCAGCAGTGGTCTCGGGGGTCCTAGAATTTACTCCTACGAGCAGTACTTC.

The chain recombines TRBV27 with TRBJ2-2; TRBD2 aligns across 8 bases. The V gene's germline CDR1 is MNHEY and CDR2 SMNVEV (reference sequence). The CDR3 is 18 residues long. The V segment lost 3 bases and the J segment 3 bases; nucleotides outside the gene matches: 12. CDR3 sequence reads: CASSLRAGVLADTGELFF. DNA of the CDR3: TGTGCCAGCAGTTTGCGAGCGGGGGTATTGGCGGACACCGGGGAGCTGTTTTTT.

The chain combines TRBV5-4 with TRBJ2-1; 9 bases are shared with TRBD2. Germline loops: CDR1 SGHNT, CDR2 YYREEE (reference sequence). Losses at the gene ends were 2 bases for V and 9 bases for J; bases not matched to a gene: 12. This CDR3 comprises 16 residues. CDR3 amino acids: CASSLSAGGNGGEQFF. The CDR3 region has the DNA TGTGCCAGCAGCTTATCTGCGGGAGGGAATGGCGGTGAGCAGTTCTTC.

CDR3 bases: TGTGCCAGCAGTTTGACCGGGGAGCAGTTCTTC. Translating it yields CASSLTGEQFF. This chain joins TRBV27 and TRBJ2-1, with unresolved D. The ends were cut back, 3 bases at V and 10 bases at J, with 7 bases in the middle. CDR1 is MNHEY and CDR2 is SMNVEV in the germline V gene (reference sequence). The CDR3 has 11 residues.

This sequence joins TRBV9 and TRBJ2-5, with D perhaps matching TRBD2 (7 bases). V was cut by 0 bases and J by 5 bases, with 14 bases left in between. The CDR3 runs 15 residues. The germline V gene encodes CDR1 SGDLS and CDR2 YYNGEE. The CDR3: CASSVGGGLRETQYF. The CDR3 coding sequence is TGTGCCAGCAGCGTAGGGGGGGGGCTTCGGGAGACCCAGTACTTC.